The sequence of this T cell receptor (beta chain) was determined in a study of blood T cell repertoires in COVID-19. About the research overall: Sources were T cells, B-cell-depleted T cells, or PBMCs; the material itself was cDNA or gDNA.

In the authors' methods: Reference gene primer amplification gave estimated nucleated cell counts. Generated by immunoSEQ multiplex PCR, the TCRdb table keeps only in-frame clones and is missing some. V, J and clone size are those of that table, while D and trimming were read from the DNA. In the table there are some 89,000 clones, approximately 81% of which are singletons. Germline V gene sequence: CDR1 WNHNN, CDR2 SYGVQD (reference sequence). The CDR3 is 14 amino acids. The V end was cut by 3 bases, the J end by 1 base, with 9 bases between. This sequence joins TRBV10-1 and TRBJ1-1; no reliable D call. The sequence derives from a man in his 60s with acute or convalescent COVID-19. The sequenced material came from peripheral blood. CDR3 DNA: TGCGCCAGCAGTGACTCGAGTAAGAACACTGAAGCTTTCTTT. Translation: CASSDSSKNTEAFF.